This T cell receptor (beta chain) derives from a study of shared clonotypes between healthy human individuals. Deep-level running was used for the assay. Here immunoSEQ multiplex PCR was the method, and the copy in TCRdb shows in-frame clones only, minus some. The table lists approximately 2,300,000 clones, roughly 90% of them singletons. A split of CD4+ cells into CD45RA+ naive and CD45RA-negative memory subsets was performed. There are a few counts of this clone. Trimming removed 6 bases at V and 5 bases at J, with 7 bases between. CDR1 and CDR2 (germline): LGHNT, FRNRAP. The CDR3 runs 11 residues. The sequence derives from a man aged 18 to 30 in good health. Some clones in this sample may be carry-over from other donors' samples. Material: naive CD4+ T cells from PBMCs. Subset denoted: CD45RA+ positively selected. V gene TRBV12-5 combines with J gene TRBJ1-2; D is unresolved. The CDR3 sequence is CASGRDYGYTF. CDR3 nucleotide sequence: TGTGCTAGTGGGCGCGATTATGGCTACACCTTC.